This TCR beta chain is from a study of blood T cell repertoires in COVID-19. The repertoire was sequenced with immunoSEQ multiplex PCR; TCRdb's copy has only in-frame clones and lacks some. The repertoire includes under 250,000 clones, around four fifths of them detected once, and around 6.4% sits in the top ten. The source is a woman in her sixties with active or convalescent COVID-19. The sample taken for sequencing was peripheral blood.

CDR3 sequence reads: CASSVEGDEQFF. The CDR3 region has the DNA TGTGCCAGCAGCGTAGAAGGGGATGAGCAGTTCTTC. The chain joins TRBV9 to TRBJ2-1, with a weak D call TRBD1 (5 bases). Germline values: CDR1 SGDLS, CDR2 YYNGEE. Trimming removed 0 bases at V and 8 bases at J, with 6 bases between. The length of the CDR3 is 12 residues.